This TCR beta chain comes out of a study of cytomegalovirus exposure and HLA in healthy donors. The ends lost 0 bases at V and 11 bases at J; junction bases unmatched: 6. Germline-derived CDR1 and CDR2 are SGHDN and FVKESK. The length of the CDR3 is 15 residues. Both 60 Vbeta primers and 13 Jbeta primers went into the PCR. Profiling relied on immunoSEQ multiplex PCR, and the TCRdb table lists in-frame clones only, not all of them. The table lists roughly 140,000 clones, roughly 80% of them singletons. A single count supports this clone. Its antigen is currently unknown. Study observations and caveats: The authors later found TCR association rates varying by HLA locus, with DRB1 most and HLA-C fewest. An Asian-associated ancestry cluster reportedly showed fewer N-insertions than the roughly 670-donor mean in a later analysis. Three chains linked to CMV were shown in vitro to be specific for CMV antigens.

Sequences were obtained from PBMCs. The receptor's source is a man aged 40-49 years in good health and CMV-seronegative. The gene calls are TRBV14 and TRBJ1-6, with 8 positions matching TRBD1. The CDR3 DNA is TGTGCCAGCAGCCAAGATCCGGACAGGGTAGCACCCCTCCACTTT. Translating it yields CASSQDPDRVAPLHF.